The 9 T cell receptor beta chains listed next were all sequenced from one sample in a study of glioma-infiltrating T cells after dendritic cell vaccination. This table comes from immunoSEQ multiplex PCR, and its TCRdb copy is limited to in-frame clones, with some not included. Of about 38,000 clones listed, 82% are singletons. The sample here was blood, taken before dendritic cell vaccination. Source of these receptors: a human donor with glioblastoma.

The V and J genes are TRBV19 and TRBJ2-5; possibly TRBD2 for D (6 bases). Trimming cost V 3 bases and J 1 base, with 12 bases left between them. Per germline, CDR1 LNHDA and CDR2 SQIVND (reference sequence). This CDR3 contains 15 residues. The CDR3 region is CASSIPGRGQETQYF. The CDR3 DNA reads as TGTGCCAGTAGTATCCCAGGGCGGGGCCAAGAGACCCAGTACTTC.

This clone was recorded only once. CDR3 sequence: CASSQDTRGYLMNTEAFF. For the CDR3, the DNA is TGCGCCAGCAGCCAAGACACCAGGGGTTATTTAATGAACACTGAAGCTTTCTTT. This rearrangement joins TRBV4-1 to TRBJ1-1; possibly TRBD1 for D (6 bases). Germline assignment: CDR1 MGHRA and CDR2 YSYEKL. This CDR3 is 18 amino acids long. Trimming left V 0 bases short and J 0 bases short, with 17 bases between.

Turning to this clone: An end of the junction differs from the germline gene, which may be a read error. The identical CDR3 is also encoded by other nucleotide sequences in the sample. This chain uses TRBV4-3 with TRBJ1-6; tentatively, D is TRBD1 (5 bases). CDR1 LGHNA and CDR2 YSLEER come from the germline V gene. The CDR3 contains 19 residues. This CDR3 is CASSQDRTGESSYNSPLHF. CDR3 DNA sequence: TGCGCCAGCAGCCAAGACCGAACAGGAGAGAGCTCCTATAATTCCCCCCTCCACTTT.

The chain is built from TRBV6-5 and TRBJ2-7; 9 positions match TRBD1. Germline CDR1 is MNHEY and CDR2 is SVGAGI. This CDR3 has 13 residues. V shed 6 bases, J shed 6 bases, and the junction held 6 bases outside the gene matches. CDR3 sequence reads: CASRRTGVPEQYF. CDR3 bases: TGTGCCAGCAGAAGGACAGGGGTACCCGAGCAGTACTTC.

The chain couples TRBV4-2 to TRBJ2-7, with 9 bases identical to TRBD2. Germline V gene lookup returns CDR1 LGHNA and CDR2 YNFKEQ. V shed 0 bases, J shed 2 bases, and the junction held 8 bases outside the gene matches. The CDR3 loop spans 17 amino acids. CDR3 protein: CASSQEDIAGATYEQYF. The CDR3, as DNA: TGTGCCAGCAGCCAAGAGGACATAGCGGGGGCAACCTACGAGCAGTACTTC.

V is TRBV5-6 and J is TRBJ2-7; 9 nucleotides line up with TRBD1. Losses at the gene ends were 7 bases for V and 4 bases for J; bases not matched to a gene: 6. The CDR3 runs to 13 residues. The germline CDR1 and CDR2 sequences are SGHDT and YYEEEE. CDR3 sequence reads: CASHGTGTYEQYF. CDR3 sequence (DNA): TGTGCCAGCCACGGGACAGGGACTTACGAGCAGTACTTC.

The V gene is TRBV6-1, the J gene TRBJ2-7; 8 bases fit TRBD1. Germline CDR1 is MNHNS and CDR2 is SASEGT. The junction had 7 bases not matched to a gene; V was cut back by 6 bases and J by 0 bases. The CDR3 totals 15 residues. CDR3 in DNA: TGTGCCAGCAGACCATACGACAGGGGCTCCTACGAGCAGTACTTC. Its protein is CASRPYDRGSYEQYF.

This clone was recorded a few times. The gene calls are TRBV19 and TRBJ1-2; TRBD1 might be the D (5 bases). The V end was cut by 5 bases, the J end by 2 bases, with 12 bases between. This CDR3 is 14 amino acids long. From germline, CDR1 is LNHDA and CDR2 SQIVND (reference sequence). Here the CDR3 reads CASSQPGINYGYTF. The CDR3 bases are TGTGCCAGTAGTCAACCAGGGATAAACTATGGCTACACCTTC.

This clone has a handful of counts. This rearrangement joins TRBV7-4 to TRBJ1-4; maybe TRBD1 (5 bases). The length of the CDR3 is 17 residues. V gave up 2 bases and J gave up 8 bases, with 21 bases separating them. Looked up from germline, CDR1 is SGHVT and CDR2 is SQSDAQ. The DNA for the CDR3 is TGTGCCAGCAGCTTACTCCAGGGTGAAAAGATTGGCGAAAAACTGTTTTTT. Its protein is CASSLLQGEKIGEKLFF. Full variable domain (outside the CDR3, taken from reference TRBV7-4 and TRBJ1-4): GAGVSQSPRYKVAKRGRDVALRCDSISGHVTLYWYRQTLGQGSEVLTYSQSDAQRDKSGRPSGRFSAERPERSVSTLKIQRTEQGDSAVYLCASSLLQGEKIGEKLFFGSGTQLSVL.